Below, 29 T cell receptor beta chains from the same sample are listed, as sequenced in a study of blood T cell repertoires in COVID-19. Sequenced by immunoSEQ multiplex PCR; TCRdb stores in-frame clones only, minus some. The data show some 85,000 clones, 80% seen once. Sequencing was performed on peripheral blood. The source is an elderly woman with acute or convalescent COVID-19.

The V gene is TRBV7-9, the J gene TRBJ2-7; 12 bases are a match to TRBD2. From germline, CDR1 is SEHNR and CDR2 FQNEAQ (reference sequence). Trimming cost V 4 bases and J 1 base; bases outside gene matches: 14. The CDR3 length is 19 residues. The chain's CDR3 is CASSSTGGGLAGTSYEQYF. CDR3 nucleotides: TGTGCCAGCAGCTCCACAGGGGGAGGACTAGCGGGAACTTCCTACGAGCAGTACTTC.

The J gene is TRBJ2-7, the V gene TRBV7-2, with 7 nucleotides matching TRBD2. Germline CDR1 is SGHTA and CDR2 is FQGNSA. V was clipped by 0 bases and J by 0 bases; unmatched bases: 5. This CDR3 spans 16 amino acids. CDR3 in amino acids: CASSLAASGGSYEQYF. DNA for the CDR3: TGTGCCAGCAGCTTAGCGGCTAGCGGAGGCTCCTACGAGCAGTACTTC.

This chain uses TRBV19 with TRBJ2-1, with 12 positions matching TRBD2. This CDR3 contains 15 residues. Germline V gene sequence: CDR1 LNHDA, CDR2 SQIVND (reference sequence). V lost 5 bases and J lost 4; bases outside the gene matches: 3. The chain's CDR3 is CASSFLAGGYNEQFF. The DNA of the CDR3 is TGTGCCAGTAGTTTCCTAGCGGGAGGGTACAATGAGCAGTTCTTC. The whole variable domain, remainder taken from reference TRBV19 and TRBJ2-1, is DGGITQSPKYLFRKEGQNVTLSCEQNLNHDAMYWYRQDPGQGLRLIYYSQIVNDFQKGDIAEGYSVSREKKESFPLTVTSAQKNPTAFYLCASSFLAGGYNEQFFGPGTRLTVL.

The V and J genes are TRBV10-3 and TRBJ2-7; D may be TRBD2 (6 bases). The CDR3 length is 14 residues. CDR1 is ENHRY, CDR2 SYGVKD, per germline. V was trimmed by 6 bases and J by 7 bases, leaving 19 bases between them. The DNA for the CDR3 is TGTGCCATCAGGGGAGGCGTAGACAGCGGGGAGCAGTACTTC. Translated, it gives CAIRGGVDSGEQYF.

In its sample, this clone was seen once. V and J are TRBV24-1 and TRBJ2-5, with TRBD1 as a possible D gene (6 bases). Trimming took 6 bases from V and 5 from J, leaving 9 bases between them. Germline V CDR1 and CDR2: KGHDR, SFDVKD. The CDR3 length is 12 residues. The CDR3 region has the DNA TGTGCCACCAGTCAGGGGTCTGAGACCCAGTACTTC. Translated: CATSQGSETQYF.

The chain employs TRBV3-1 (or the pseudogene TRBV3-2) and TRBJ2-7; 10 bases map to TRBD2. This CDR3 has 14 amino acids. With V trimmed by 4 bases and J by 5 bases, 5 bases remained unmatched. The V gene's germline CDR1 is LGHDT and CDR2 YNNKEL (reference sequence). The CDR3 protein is CASSPSGGGHEQYF. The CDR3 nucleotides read TGTGCCAGCAGCCCAAGCGGGGGGGGTCACGAGCAGTACTTC.

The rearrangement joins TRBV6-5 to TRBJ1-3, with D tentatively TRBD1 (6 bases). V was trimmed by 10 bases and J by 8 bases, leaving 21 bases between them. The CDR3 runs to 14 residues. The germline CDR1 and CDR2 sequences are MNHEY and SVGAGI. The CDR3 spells CATKRTDARDTIYF. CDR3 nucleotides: TGTGCCACCAAACGGACAGACGCTAGGGACACCATATATTTT.

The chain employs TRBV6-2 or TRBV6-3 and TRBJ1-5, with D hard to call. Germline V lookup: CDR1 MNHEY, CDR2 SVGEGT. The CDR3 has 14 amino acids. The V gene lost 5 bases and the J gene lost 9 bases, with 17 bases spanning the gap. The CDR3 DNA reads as TGTGCCAGCAGTCGCGACGCCGCGGGATGGCCCCAGCATTTT. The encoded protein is CASSRDAAGWPQHF.

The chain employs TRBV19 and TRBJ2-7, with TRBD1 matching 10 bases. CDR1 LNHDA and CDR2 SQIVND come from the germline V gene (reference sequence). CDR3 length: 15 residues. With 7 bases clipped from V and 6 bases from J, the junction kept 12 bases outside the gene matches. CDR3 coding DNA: TGTGCCAGTACCATGGGGGGACAGGGGAGTAGCGAGCAGTACTTC. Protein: CASTMGGQGSSEQYF.

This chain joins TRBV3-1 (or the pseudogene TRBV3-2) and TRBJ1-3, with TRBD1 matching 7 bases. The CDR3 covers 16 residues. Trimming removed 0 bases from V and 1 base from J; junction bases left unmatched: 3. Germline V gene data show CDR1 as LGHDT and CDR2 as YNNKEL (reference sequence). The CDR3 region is CASSQDSGGSGNTIYF. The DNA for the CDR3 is TGTGCCAGCAGCCAAGATTCAGGGGGTTCTGGAAACACCATATATTTT.

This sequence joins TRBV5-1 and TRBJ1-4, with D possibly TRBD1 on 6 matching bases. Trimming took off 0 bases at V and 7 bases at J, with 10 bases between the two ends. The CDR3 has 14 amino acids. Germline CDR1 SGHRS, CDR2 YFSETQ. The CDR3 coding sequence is TGCGCCAGCAGCTTGGATGTAGGGGGTGAAAAACTGTTTTTT. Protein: CASSLDVGGEKLFF. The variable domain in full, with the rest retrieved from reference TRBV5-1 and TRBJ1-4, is KAGVTQTPRYLIKTRGQQVTLSCSPISGHRSVSWYQQTPGQGLQFLFEYFSETQRNKGNFPGRFSGRQFSNSRSEMNVSTLELGDSALYLCASSLDVGGEKLFFGSGTQLSVL.

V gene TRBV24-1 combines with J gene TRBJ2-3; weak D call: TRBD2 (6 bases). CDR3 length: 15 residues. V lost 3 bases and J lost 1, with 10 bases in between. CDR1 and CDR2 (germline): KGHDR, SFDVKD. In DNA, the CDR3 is TGTGCCACCAGTGATGCGGGACTTCGCACAGATACGCAGTATTTT. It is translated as CATSDAGLRTDTQYF.

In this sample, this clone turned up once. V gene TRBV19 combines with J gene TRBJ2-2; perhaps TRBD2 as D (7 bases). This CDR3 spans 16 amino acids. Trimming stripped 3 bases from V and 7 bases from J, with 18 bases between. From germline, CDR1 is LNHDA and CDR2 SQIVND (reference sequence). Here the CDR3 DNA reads TGTGCCAGTAGTATCCAAGGGGGAGGGCCTCACGGGGAGCTGTTTTTT. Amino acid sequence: CASSIQGGGPHGELFF.

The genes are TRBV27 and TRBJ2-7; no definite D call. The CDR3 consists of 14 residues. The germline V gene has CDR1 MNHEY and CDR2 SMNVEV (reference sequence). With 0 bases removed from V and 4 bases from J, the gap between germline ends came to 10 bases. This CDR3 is CASSLSHSLYEQYF. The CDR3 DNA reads TGTGCCAGCAGTTTATCGCACAGCCTATACGAGCAGTACTTC.

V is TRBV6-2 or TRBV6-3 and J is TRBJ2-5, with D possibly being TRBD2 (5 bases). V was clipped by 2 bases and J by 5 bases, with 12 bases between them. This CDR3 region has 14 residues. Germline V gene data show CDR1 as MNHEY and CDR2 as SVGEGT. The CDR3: CASSYVVTGETQYF. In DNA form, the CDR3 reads TGTGCCAGCAGTTACGTGGTGACGGGGGAGACCCAGTACTTC.

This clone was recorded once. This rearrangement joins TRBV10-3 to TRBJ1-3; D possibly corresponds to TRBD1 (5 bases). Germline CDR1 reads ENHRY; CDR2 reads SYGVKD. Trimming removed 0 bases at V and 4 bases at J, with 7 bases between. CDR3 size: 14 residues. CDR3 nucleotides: TGTGCCATCAGTGAGTCGACAGCCGGAAACACCATATATTTT. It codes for CAISESTAGNTIYF.

This CDR3 is CASSQARSGANVLTF. Written as DNA, the CDR3 is TGCGCCAGCAGCCAAGCCCGCTCTGGGGCCAACGTCCTGACTTTC. The chain is built from TRBV4-1 and TRBJ2-6, with D hard to call. The length of the CDR3 is 15 residues. Trimming removed 1 base from V and 0 bases from J, with 4 bases in between. CDR1 and CDR2 from the germline V gene are MGHRA and YSYEKL.

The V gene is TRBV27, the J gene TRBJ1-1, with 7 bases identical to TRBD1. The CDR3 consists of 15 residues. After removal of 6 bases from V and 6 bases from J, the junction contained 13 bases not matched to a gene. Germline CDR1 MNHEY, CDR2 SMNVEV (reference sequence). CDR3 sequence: CASRGATGRLAEAFF. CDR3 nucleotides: TGTGCCAGCAGAGGGGCGACAGGGAGGTTGGCTGAAGCTTTCTTT.

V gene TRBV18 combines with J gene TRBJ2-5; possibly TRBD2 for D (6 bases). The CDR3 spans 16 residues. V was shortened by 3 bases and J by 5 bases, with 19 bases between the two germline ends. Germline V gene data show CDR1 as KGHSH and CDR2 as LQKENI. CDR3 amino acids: CASSPRWVNGGETQYF. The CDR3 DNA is TGTGCCAGCTCACCCCGGTGGGTAAACGGAGGGGAGACCCAGTACTTC.

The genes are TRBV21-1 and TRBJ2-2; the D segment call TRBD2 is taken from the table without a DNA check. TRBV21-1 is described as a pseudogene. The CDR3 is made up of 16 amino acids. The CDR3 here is CASSGGTSGIAGELFF. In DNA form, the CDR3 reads TGTGCCAGCAGCGGGGGGACTAGCGGGATCGCCGGGGAGCTGTTTTTT.

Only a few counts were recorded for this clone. CDR3: CASSLVGLNEQFF. The CDR3 coding sequence is TGCGCCAGCAGCTTGGTGGGCCTCAATGAGCAGTTCTTC. V and J are TRBV5-1 and TRBJ2-1; D unclear. The CDR3 is made up of 13 amino acids. The germline V and J ends were trimmed by 0 bases and 6 bases, with 7 bases remaining between them. Germline-derived CDR1 and CDR2 are SGHRS and YFSETQ.

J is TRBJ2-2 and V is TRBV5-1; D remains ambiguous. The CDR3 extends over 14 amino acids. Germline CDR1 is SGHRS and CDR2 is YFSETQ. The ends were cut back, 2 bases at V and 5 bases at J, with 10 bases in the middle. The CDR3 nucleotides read TGCGCCAGCAGCTTTCCCACTACTACCGGGGAGCTGTTTTTT. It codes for CASSFPTTTGELFF.

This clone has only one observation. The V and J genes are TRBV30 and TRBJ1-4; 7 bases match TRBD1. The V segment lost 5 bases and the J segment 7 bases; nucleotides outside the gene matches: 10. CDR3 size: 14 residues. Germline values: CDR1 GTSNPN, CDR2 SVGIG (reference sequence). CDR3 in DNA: TGTGCCTGGGGGACAGCAAATGAATTTGAAAAACTGTTTTTT. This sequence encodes CAWGTANEFEKLFF.

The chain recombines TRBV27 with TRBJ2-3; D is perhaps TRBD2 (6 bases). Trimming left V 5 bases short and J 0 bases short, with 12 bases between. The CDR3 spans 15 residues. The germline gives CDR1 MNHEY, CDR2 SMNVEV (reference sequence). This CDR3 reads CASSLRTTSTDTQYF. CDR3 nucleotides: TGTGCCAGCAGTCTCAGGACTACCAGCACAGATACGCAGTATTTT.

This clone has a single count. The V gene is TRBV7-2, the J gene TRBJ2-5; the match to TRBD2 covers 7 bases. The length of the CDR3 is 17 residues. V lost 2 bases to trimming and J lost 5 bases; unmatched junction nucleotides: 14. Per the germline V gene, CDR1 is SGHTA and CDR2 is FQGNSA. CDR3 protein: CASSLFGTGGLSETQYF. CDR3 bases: TGTGCCAGCAGCTTATTCGGTACGGGGGGATTATCGGAGACCCAGTACTTC.

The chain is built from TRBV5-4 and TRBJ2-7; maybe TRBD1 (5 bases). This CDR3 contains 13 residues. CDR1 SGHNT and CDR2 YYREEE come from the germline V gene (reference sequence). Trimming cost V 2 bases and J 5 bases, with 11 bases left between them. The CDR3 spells CASSLSREHEQYF. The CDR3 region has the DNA TGTGCCAGCAGCTTAAGCAGGGAACACGAGCAGTACTTC.

The CDR3 here is CASSTNSYEQYF. The CDR3 DNA reads TGCGCCAGCAGTACTAACTCCTACGAGCAGTACTTC. This rearrangement joins TRBV10-2 to TRBJ2-7; D gene unclear. V was pared by 5 bases and J by 0 bases, with 5 bases between. CDR1 is WSHSY and CDR2 is SAAADI in the germline V gene. The CDR3 has 12 residues.

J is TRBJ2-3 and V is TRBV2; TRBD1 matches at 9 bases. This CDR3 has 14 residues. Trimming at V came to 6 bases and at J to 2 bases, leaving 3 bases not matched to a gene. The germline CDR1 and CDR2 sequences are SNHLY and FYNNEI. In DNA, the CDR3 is TGTGCCAGCAGCGGGACAGGGTACACAGATACGCAGTATTTT. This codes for CASSGTGYTDTQYF. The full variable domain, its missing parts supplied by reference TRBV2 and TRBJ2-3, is EPEVTQTPSHQVTQMGQEVILRCVPISNHLYFYWYRQILGQKVEFLVSFYNNEISEKSEIFDDQFSVERPDGSNFTLKIRSTKLEDSAMYFCASSGTGYTDTQYFGPGTRLTVL.

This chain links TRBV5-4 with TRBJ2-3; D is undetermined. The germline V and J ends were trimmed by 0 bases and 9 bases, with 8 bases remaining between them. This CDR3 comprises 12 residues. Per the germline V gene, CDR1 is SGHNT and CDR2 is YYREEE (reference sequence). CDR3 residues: CASSLEPRTQYF. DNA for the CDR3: TGTGCCAGCAGCTTGGAGCCGCGGACGCAGTATTTT.